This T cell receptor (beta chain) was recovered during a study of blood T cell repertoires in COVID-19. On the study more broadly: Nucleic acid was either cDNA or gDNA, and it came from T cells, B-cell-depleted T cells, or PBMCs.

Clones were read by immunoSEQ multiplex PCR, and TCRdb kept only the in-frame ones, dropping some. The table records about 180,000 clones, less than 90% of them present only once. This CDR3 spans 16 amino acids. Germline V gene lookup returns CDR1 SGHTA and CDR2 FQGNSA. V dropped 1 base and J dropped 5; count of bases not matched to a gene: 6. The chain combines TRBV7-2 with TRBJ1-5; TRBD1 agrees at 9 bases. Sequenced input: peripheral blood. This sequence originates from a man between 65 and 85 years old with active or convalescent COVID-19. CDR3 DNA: TGTGCCAGCAGCTTAGTCTCGGGACAGGGAGATCAGCCCCAGCATTTT. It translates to CASSLVSGQGDQPQHF.